This T cell receptor beta chain was captured by sequencing in a study of Ad26.COV2.S vaccination and SARS-CoV-2 variants. Study results and limitations: Post-vaccination spike-specific CD8+ and CD4+ T cell responses reportedly had substantial breadth. Measures of TCR breadth and depth may have fallen short of total T cell responses.

About this clone: Its antigen is not identified.

This sample's treatment: some 20 received Ad26.COV2.S at low or high dose, single or two shots; about 5 received placebo; per-sample allocation not given. Samples came from day 63 after the first vaccine or placebo injection. Boston hosted the donor, who was an adult aged 18-55 years. This table comes from immunoSEQ multiplex PCR, and its TCRdb copy is limited to in-frame clones, with some not included. Of around 320,000 clones in the sample, 85% are singletons; the top ten hold 2% to 2.5%. The sample was peripheral blood, taken in a trial of Ad26.COV2.S vaccine versus placebo. The TCR originated in a person aged 18 to 65 who received the Ad26.COV2.S COVID-19 vaccine or a placebo.

The CDR3 sequence is CASSQVRGGKLFF. DNA of the CDR3: TGTGCCAGCAGCCAGGTTCGGGGTGGAAAACTGTTTTTT. V is TRBV3-1 (or the pseudogene TRBV3-2) and J is TRBJ1-4; D is unresolved. Looked up from germline, CDR1 is LGHDT and CDR2 is YNNKEL (reference sequence). V was pared by 3 bases and J by 10 bases, with 12 bases between. The CDR3 spans 13 residues.